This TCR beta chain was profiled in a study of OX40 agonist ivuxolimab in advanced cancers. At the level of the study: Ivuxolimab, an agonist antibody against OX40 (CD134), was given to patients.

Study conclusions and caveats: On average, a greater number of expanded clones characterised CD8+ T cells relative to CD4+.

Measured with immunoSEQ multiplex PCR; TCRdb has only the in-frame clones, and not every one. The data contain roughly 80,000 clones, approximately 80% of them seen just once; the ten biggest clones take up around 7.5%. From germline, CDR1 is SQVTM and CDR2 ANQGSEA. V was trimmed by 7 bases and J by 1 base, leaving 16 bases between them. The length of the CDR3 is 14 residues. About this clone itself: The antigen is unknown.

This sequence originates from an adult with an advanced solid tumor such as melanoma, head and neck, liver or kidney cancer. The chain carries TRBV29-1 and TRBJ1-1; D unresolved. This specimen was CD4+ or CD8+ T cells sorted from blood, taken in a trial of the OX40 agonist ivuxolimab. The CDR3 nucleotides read TGCAGCGCTGCCGCCACAGATCGGAACACTGAAGCTTTCTTT. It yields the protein CSAAATDRNTEAFF.